This TCR beta chain was retrieved from a study of cytomegalovirus exposure and HLA in healthy donors. This CDR3 comprises 12 residues. The V end lost 0 bases, the J end lost 8 bases, and 10 bases lay between the germline ends. Germline V lookup: CDR1 GTSNPN, CDR2 SVGIG (reference sequence). Here immunoSEQ multiplex PCR was the method, and the copy in TCRdb shows in-frame clones only, minus some. The sample has about 170,000 clones, about 86% seen once; the top ten hold about 2.2%. The origin of this receptor is a woman between 18 and 29 years old in good health and CMV-seronegative. The chain recombines TRBV30 with TRBJ1-1; no definite D call. Specimen: PBMCs. As DNA, the CDR3 is TGTGCCTGGAGTGTGGGAGGAGGGGAAGCTTTCTTT. Translation gives CAWSVGGGEAFF.